The rows below give T cell receptor beta chains drawn from one sample of a study of blood T cell repertoires in COVID-19. The data were produced by immunoSEQ multiplex PCR, yet TCRdb's version contains in-frame clones alone and is incomplete. The data contain roughly 230,000 clones, roughly 84% of them seen just once; the ten biggest clones take up around 7.2%. The source material was peripheral blood. The receptors originated from a woman in her fifties or sixties with acute or convalescent COVID-19. The CDR3 runs from the conserved cysteine through the conserved F or W. Each record gives: D gene, V gene, clone size, J gene, CDR3 DNA, CDR3 protein. A D gene is named only where the DNA matches it firmly. Some rows have no size entry. The others give once, few or many, or a class for an expanded clone.

.	TRBV10-3	.	TRBJ1-1	TGTGCCATCAGTGAGACAGTGGCTGAAGCTTTCTTT	CAISETVAEAFF
.	TRBV5-6	.	TRBJ1-2	TGTGCCAGCAGCCCTTACCCAGGGAACTATGGCTACACCTTC	CASSPYPGNYGYTF
.	TRBV10-1	.	TRBJ1-5	TGCGCCAGCAGTGATACGAGGGATCAGCCCCAGCATTTT	CASSDTRDQPQHF
TRBD1	TRBV7-9	.	TRBJ2-1	TGTGCCAGCGGCCTGGATGTCTCCCACGACAGGGGGCGAGGTGAGCAGTTCTTC	CASGLDVSHDRGRGEQFF
.	TRBV12-3/TRBV12-4	.	TRBJ2-7	TGTGCCAGCAGTCCTTCAGTCGACGAGCAGTACTTC	CASSPSVDEQYF
.	TRBV24-1	.	TRBJ1-4	TGTGCCACCAGGCCAAGGACAGCAACTAATGAAAAACTGTTTTTT	CATRPRTATNEKLFF
.	TRBV11-2	.	TRBJ1-2	TGTGCCAGCAGCTTGGCTTCCAGAAACTATGGCTACACCTTC	CASSLASRNYGYTF
TRBD2	TRBV18	.	TRBJ2-1	TGTGCCAGCTCACCACCGATGACTAGCCCTAGTGGTGAGCAGTTCTTC	CASSPPMTSPSGEQFF
.	TRBV15	.	TRBJ1-5	TGTGCCACCAGCAGAGATCTTGGCGGGGGTAATCAGCCCCAGCATTTT	CATSRDLGGGNQPQHF
.	TRBV19	.	TRBJ1-4	TGTGCCAGTAGTTGGACAGCCGTTGATGAAAAACTGTTTTTT	CASSWTAVDEKLFF
TRBD1	TRBV2	.	TRBJ1-1	TGTGCCATTAGGTTAGGGACAGGGGTGATTCTTAACACTGAAGCTTTCTTT	CAIRLGTGVILNTEAFF
.	TRBV5-1	.	TRBJ2-7	TGCGCCAGCAGCTTGGATTTAGCGGCTGGGGAGCAGTACTTC	CASSLDLAAGEQYF
TRBD1	TRBV19	.	TRBJ2-7	TGTGCCAGTAGCTTGACAGGGAGCTACGAGCAGTACTTC	CASSLTGSYEQYF
TRBD2	TRBV24-1	.	TRBJ2-1	TGTGCCACCAGTGATGGGACTAGCGGGAGGGCCGGGAATGAGCAGTTCTTC	CATSDGTSGRAGNEQFF
.	TRBV28	.	TRBJ1-1	TGTGCCAGCAGTCAACCGGGACAGAACACTGAAGCTTTCTTT	CASSQPGQNTEAFF
TRBD2	TRBV24-1	once	TRBJ2-1	TGTGCCGCCGGGACTAGGAATGAGCAGTTCTTC	CAAGTRNEQFF
.	TRBV5-4	.	TRBJ1-2	TGTGCCAGCTCGGACAGTCTTAACTATGGCTACACCTTC	CASSDSLNYGYTF
TRBD1	TRBV18	.	TRBJ1-5	TGTGCCAGCTCACAGGGACAGGGGGCGGATCAGCCCCAGCATTTT	CASSQGQGADQPQHF
.	TRBV5-6	.	TRBJ2-7	TGTGCCAGCAGCTTGAGTGGGGGAGGGCAGTACTTC	CASSLSGGGQYF
.	TRBV27	.	TRBJ1-5	TGTGCCAGCAGTTTAGAATGGTGGGAGGTCAATCAGCCCCAGCATTTT	CASSLEWWEVNQPQHF
TRBD1	TRBV11-2	.	TRBJ1-5	TGTGCCAGCAGCTCGGACAGGGGGCCTGGCAATCAGCCCCAGCATTTT	CASSSDRGPGNQPQHF
.	TRBV5-5	.	TRBJ1-5	TGTGCCAGCAGCCTGGATTCAGGGCAGCCCCAGCATTTT	CASSLDSGQPQHF
.	TRBV7-8	.	TRBJ2-6	TGTGCCAGCAGCTTAGGTAGGGCCAACGTCCTGACTTTC	CASSLGRANVLTF
TRBD2	TRBV15	.	TRBJ2-1	TGTGCCACCAGCAGGAGGATCCAGCGGGGGTACAATGAGCAGTTCTTC	CATSRRIQRGYNEQFF
.	TRBV7-9	once	TRBJ1-2	TGTGCCAGCAGCTTAGATTGGTCAGGCTCTAACTATGGCTACACCTTC	CASSLDWSGSNYGYTF
TRBD1	TRBV6-5	.	TRBJ2-7	TGTGCCAGCAGTTCTCTAGGGACAGGGACCTACGAGCAGTACTTC	CASSSLGTGTYEQYF
.	TRBV19	.	TRBJ2-6	TGTGCCAGTAGAGACCGGGACTCTGGGGCCAACGTCCTGACTTTC	CASRDRDSGANVLTF
.	TRBV30	.	TRBJ1-2	TGTGCCTGGGTACAGGGCGTCCATGGCTACACCTTC	CAWVQGVHGYTF
TRBD2	TRBV27	once	TRBJ2-2	TGTGCCAGCAGTTTATCTCGGGGGGTTTTCCGCACCGGGGAGCTGTTTTTT	CASSLSRGVFRTGELFF
TRBD2	TRBV19	.	TRBJ2-3	TGTGCCAGTAGGAGACTAGCGGGAGCTGCAGATACGCAGTATTTT	CASRRLAGAADTQYF